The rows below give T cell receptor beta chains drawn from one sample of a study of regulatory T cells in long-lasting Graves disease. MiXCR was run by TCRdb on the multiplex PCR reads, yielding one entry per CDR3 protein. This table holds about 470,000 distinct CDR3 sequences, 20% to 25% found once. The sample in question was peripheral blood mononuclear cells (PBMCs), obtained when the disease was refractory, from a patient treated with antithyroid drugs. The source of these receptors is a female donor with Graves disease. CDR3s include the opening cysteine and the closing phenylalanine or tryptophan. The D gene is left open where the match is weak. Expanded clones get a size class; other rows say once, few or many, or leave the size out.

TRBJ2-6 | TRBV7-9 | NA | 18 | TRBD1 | CASSFLRTGVTGANVLTF | TGTGCCAGCAGCTTTCTACGGACAGGGGTGACTGGGGCCAACGTCCTGACTTTC
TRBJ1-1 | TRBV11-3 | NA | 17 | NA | CASSTKRFLTATPEAFF | TGTGCCAGCAGCACAAAGCGGTTCCTGACAGCTACACCAGAAGCTTTCTTT
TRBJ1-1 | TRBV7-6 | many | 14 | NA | CASSFLIGGAEAFF | TGTGCCAGCAGCTTCCTAATAGGTGGAGCTGAAGCTTTCTTT
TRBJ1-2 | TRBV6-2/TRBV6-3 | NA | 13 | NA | CASSEAQDYGSTF | TGTGCCAGCAGTGAAGCTCAGGACTATGGCTCCACCTTC
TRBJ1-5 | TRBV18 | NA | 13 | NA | CASSPDRSQPQHF | TGTGCCAGCTCACCTGACAGGAGTCAGCCCCAGCATTTT
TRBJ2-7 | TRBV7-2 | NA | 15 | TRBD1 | CASSRPGQSVYEQYF | TGTGCCAGCAGCAGGCCGGGACAGTCTGTCTACGAGCAGTACTTC
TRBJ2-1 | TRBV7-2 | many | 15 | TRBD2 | CASSLTGLAGGEQFF | TGTGCCAGCAGTTTAACGGGACTAGCGGGGGGTGAGCAGTTCTTC
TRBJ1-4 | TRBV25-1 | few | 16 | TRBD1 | CASSEQGVSFREKLFF | TGTGCCAGCAGTGAACAGGGGGTCTCCTTTCGCGAAAAACTGTTTTTT
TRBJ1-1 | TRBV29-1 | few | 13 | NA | CSVERQSNTEAFF | TGCAGCGTTGAAAGACAGTCTAACACTGAAGCTTTCTTT
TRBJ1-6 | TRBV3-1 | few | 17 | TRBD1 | CASSLQGASTYNSPLHF | TGTGCCAGCAGCCTACAGGGGGCCTCTACTTATAATTCACCCCTCCACTTT
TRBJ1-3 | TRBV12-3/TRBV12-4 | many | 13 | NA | CASSSWSGNTIYF | TGTGCCAGCAGTTCGTGGTCCGGAAACACCATATATTTT
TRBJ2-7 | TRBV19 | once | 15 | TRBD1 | CASSPGQAHLGEQYF | TGTGCCAGTAGTCCAGGACAGGCCCACCTGGGTGAGCAGTACTTC
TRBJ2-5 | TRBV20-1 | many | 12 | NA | CSASGPQETQYF | TGCAGTGCTAGCGGACCGCAAGAGACCCAGTACTTC
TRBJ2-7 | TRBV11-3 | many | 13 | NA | CASSGTESSEQYF | TGTGCCAGCAGCGGTACAGAGTCGAGCGAGCAGTACTTC
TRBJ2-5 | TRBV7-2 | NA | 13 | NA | CASSADPAETQYF | TGTGCCAGCAGCGCAGATCCGGCGGAGACCCAGTACTTC
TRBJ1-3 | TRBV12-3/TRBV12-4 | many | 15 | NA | CASSLGPRSGNTIYF | TGTGCCAGCAGTTTAGGTCCTCGCTCTGGAAACACCATATATTTT
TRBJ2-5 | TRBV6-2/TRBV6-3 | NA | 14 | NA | CASRQGTYQETQYF | TGTGCCAGCAGACAAGGGACGTACCAAGAGACCCAGTACTTC
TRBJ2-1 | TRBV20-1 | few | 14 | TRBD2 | CSASGGRLVNEQFF | TGCAGTGCTAGTGGCGGGAGGCTAGTCAATGAGCAGTTCTTC
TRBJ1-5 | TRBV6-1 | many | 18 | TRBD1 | CASSGGRDRGNSNQPQHF | TGTGCCAGCAGTGGGGGGCGGGACAGGGGTAATAGCAATCAGCCCCAGCATTTT
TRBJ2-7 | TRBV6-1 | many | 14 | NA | CASSRTSSNNEQYF | TGTGCCAGCAGCAGGACCAGCTCTAACAACGAGCAGTACTTC
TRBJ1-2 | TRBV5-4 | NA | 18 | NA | CASSLAWQGTPSNYGCTF | TGTGCCAGCAGCTTGGCCTGGCAGGGGACTCCTTCTAACTATGGCTGCACCTTC
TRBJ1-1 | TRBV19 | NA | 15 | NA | CASSHMVGTNTEAFF | TGTGCCAGTAGTCATATGGTGGGAACGAACACTGAAGCTTTCTTT
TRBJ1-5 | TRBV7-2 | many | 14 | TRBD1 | CASSWTGVNQPQHF | TGTGCCAGCAGTTGGACAGGGGTCAATCAGCCCCAGCATTTT
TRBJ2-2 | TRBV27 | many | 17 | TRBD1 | CASSLIPTGTNTGELFF | TGTGCCAGCAGTTTAATCCCGACAGGGACGAACACCGGGGAGCTGTTTTTT
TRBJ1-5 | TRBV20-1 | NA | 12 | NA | CSATNFNQPQHF | TGCAGTGCCACCAACTTCAATCAGCCCCAGCATTTT
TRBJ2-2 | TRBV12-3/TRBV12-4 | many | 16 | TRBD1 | CASSQPDRANTGELFF | TGTGCCAGCAGCCAACCAGACAGGGCGAACACCGGGGAGCTGTTTTTT
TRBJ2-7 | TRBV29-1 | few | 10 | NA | CSALGYEQYF | TGCAGCGCCCTGGGCTACGAGCAGTACTTC
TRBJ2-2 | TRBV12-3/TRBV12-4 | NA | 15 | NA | CASSLDSRVTGELFF | TGTGCCAGCAGTTTAGACTCCCGAGTCACCGGGGAGCTGTTTTTT
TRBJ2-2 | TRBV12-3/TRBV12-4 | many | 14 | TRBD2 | CASSFAGGTGELFF | TGTGCCAGTTCGTTCGCGGGAGGAACCGGGGAGCTGTTTTTT
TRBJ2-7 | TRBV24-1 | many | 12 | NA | CATSEGGYEQYF | TGTGCCACCAGCGAAGGGGGGTACGAGCAGTACTTC
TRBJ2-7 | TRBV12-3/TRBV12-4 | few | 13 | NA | CASSLYRGDEQYF | TGTGCCAGCAGCCTCTACCGGGGTGACGAGCAGTACTTC
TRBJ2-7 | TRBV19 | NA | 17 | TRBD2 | CASSSGGIVSGKNEQYF | TGTGCCAGTAGTAGTGGAGGGATTGTCAGCGGGAAGAACGAGCAGTACTTC
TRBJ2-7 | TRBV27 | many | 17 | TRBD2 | CASRGGASGTYLHEQYF | TGTGCCAGCAGGGGGGGGGCTAGCGGGACCTACCTCCACGAGCAGTACTTC
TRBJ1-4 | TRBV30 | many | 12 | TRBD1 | CAWSRGDEKLFF | TGTGCCTGGAGCAGGGGGGATGAAAAACTGTTTTTT
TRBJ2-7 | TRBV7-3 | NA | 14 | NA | CASSSVVGTGEQYF | TGTGCCAGCAGCTCGGTGGTCGGTACGGGCGAGCAGTACTTC
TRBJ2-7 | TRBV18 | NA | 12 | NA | CASSRGRGEQYF | TGTGCCAGCTCACGGGGAAGGGGAGAGCAGTACTTC
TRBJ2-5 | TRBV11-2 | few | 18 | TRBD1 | CASSTSRNDRGTQETQYF | TGTGCCAGCAGCACTAGCCGGAATGACAGGGGGACCCAAGAGACCCAGTACTTC
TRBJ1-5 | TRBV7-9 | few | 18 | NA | CASSLGFGSFDSNQPQHF | TGTGCCAGCAGCTTAGGGTTCGGCAGTTTTGATAGCAATCAGCCCCAGCATTTT